The 30 T cell receptor beta chains listed next were all sequenced from one sample in a study of control samples from healthy donors and cancer patients. Sequenced by immunoSEQ multiplex PCR; TCRdb stores in-frame clones only, minus some. Counted here are 110,000 or so clones, about 87% occurring once; the ten biggest clones make up about 12%. Sequenced input: blood. All receptors derive from a man aged 25-40 years in good health.

The rearrangement links TRBV9 to TRBJ1-6; maybe TRBD1 (5 bases). CDR1 is SGDLS and CDR2 is YYNGEE in the germline V gene. Trimming stripped 0 bases from V and 7 bases from J, with 8 bases between. The CDR3 length is 14 residues. The CDR3 sequence: CASSVGGGNSPLHF. In nucleotides, the CDR3 is TGTGCCAGCAGCGTAGGGGGGGGGAATTCACCCCTCCACTTT.

This clone was detected once. This chain uses TRBV14 with TRBJ1-2; 8 bases align to TRBD1. With V trimmed by 1 base and J by 0 bases, 7 bases remained unmatched. The germline V gene encodes CDR1 SGHDN and CDR2 FVKESK. CDR3 size: 17 residues. CDR3 bases: TGTGCCAGCAGCCAAGCTGGACAGGGAAATACTAACTATGGCTACACCTTC. Protein sequence: CASSQAGQGNTNYGYTF.

V usage is TRBV19 and J usage is TRBJ1-2; D ambiguous. The CDR3 has 11 amino acids. CDR1 and CDR2 from the germline V gene are LNHDA and SQIVND (reference sequence). V shed 7 bases and J shed 4 bases, with 7 bases lying between them. For the CDR3, the DNA is TGTGCCAGTATTTCGGGCTATGGCTACACCTTC. Residues: CASISGYGYTF. Drawing the rest from reference TRBV19 and TRBJ1-2, the complete variable domain is DGGITQSPKYLFRKEGQNVTLSCEQNLNHDAMYWYRQDPGQGLRLIYYSQIVNDFQKGDIAEGYSVSREKKESFPLTVTSAQKNPTAFYLCASISGYGYTFGSGTRLTVV.

The rearrangement uses TRBV7-2 and TRBJ2-7; D is perhaps TRBD2 (6 bases). Between the trimmed V and J ends, which lost 4 bases and 6 bases, there was a span of 13 bases. The germline gives CDR1 SGHTA, CDR2 FQGNSA. CDR3 length: 13 residues. The CDR3 spells CASSSRPGGEQYV. CDR3 DNA: TGTGCCAGCAGCTCCCGCCCCGGGGGCGAGCAGTACGTC.

This clone was detected once. The J gene is TRBJ1-2, the V gene TRBV6-5; TRBD1 aligns across 8 bases. CDR3 length: 15 amino acids. Losses at the gene ends were 6 bases for V and 8 bases for J; bases not matched to a gene: 14. Per the germline V gene, CDR1 is MNHEY and CDR2 is SVGAGI. DNA for the CDR3: TGTGCCAGCAGCTCAGGACAGGGACCCTATTTGGGCTACACCTTC. Translation: CASSSGQGPYLGYTF.

J is TRBJ1-1 and V is TRBV30; D uncertain. The germline CDR1 and CDR2 sequences are GTSNPN and SVGIG (reference sequence). This CDR3 has 13 amino acids. V was trimmed by 4 bases and J by 0 bases, leaving 9 bases between them. The CDR3 here is CAWTGRVNTEAFF. The CDR3 nucleotides read TGTGCCTGGACAGGTCGGGTGAACACTGAAGCTTTCTTT.

The V gene is TRBV10-3, the J gene TRBJ1-2; TRBD1 agrees at 8 bases. There are 16 residues in the CDR3. Trimming cost V 0 bases and J 4 bases; bases outside gene matches: 7. Germline V gene data show CDR1 as ENHRY and CDR2 as SYGVKD. This CDR3 is CAISESSPGQGYGYTF. The CDR3 DNA reads as TGTGCCATCAGTGAGTCTTCGCCTGGACAGGGCTATGGCTACACCTTC.

The J gene is TRBJ1-1, the V gene TRBV28; no clear D. CDR3 length equals 17 residues. Per germline, CDR1 MDHEN and CDR2 SYDVKM. Trimming removed 2 bases from V and 0 bases from J, with 16 bases in between. For the CDR3, the DNA is TGTGCCAGCAGTTTAGGCCAATCCATCGTCATGAACACTGAAGCTTTCTTT. Amino acids: CASSLGQSIVMNTEAFF.

This CDR3 is CASSLGPIYEQYF. As DNA, the CDR3 is TGTGCCAGCAGCTTGGGCCCTATCTACGAGCAGTACTTC. This rearrangement joins TRBV5-8 to TRBJ2-7; no clear D. The CDR3 is 13 amino acids. Germline values: CDR1 SGHTS, CDR2 YDEGEE. V lost 0 bases and J lost 3, with 7 bases in between. The variable domain in full, with the rest retrieved from reference TRBV5-8 and TRBJ2-7, is EAGVTQSPTHLIKTRGQQATLRCSPISGHTSVYWYQQALGLGLQFLLWYDEGEERNRGNFPPRFSGRQFPNYSSELNVNALELEDSALYLCASSLGPIYEQYFGPGTRLTVT.

This chain links TRBV3-1 (or the pseudogene TRBV3-2) with TRBJ1-6; D gene uncertain. The CDR3 has 13 amino acids. Germline V lookup: CDR1 LGHDT, CDR2 YNNKEL (reference sequence). V lost 4 bases, J lost 7 bases, and 8 bases lay in between. The DNA of the CDR3 is TGTGCCAGCAGCCCTAGAGGCAATTCACCCCTCCACTTT. Its protein product is CASSPRGNSPLHF.

Notes on this clone: Its ends do not fully match the called genes, so a read error is possible. The gene calls are TRBV18 and TRBJ1-5; 9 bases are shared with TRBD1. The CDR3 extends over 13 amino acids. The germline V gene encodes CDR1 KGHSH and CDR2 LQKENI. CDR3 sequence reads: CASSPSLGQGRDF. Here the CDR3 DNA reads TGTGCCAGCTCACCCTCCCTAGGACAGGGGCGGGATTTT.

The chain employs TRBV10-3 and TRBJ1-2; D is uncertain. Germline CDR1 is ENHRY and CDR2 is SYGVKD. V was shortened by 2 bases and J by 1 base, with 2 bases between the two germline ends. CDR3 size: 12 residues. The chain's CDR3 is CAISEGNYGYTF. The CDR3 DNA is TGTGCCATCAGTGAGGGTAACTATGGCTACACCTTC.

The chain carries TRBV6-4 and TRBJ2-1; TRBD2 aligns across 7 bases. This CDR3 is built from 17 residues. V lost 0 bases and J lost 0; bases outside the gene matches: 5. Germline V gene sequence: CDR1 MRHNA, CDR2 SNTAGT. The CDR3 DNA follows: TGTGCCAGCAGTGACTCTTTCGGGGGGAGCTCCTACAATGAGCAGTTCTTC. Translated, it gives CASSDSFGGSSYNEQFF.

The J gene is TRBJ2-2, the V gene TRBV5-1, with 7 bases that match TRBD1. V lost 3 bases to trimming and J lost 4 bases; unmatched junction nucleotides: 6. The CDR3 runs 15 residues. Germline assignment: CDR1 SGHRS and CDR2 YFSETQ. The CDR3 spells CASSYRGESTGELFF. In nucleotides, the CDR3 is TGCGCCAGCAGCTACAGGGGAGAGAGCACCGGGGAGCTGTTTTTT.

V and J are TRBV25-1 and TRBJ2-7, with unresolved D. Looked up from germline, CDR1 is MGHDK and CDR2 is SYGVNS. Between the trimmed V and J ends, which lost 6 bases and 0 bases, there was a span of 0 bases. The CDR3 consists of 10 residues. The CDR3 nucleotides are TGTGCCAGCAGCTCCTACGAGCAGTACTTC. Protein sequence: CASSSYEQYF.

The chain uses TRBV6-1 and TRBJ1-1, with a weak D call TRBD1 (6 bases). CDR1 and CDR2 (germline): MNHNS, SASEGT. This CDR3 region has 17 residues. V was pared by 4 bases and J by 1 base, with 19 bases between. CDR3 region: CASSVGIMGHQNTEAFF. The CDR3 DNA follows: TGTGCCAGCAGTGTAGGGATTATGGGACACCAGAACACTGAAGCTTTCTTT.

This CDR3 reads CASSPGSYGYTF. The CDR3 region has the DNA TGTGCCAGCAGCCCAGGGTCCTATGGCTACACCTTC. This chain links TRBV28 with TRBJ1-2; TRBD1 is a possible D gene (5 bases). This CDR3 has 12 amino acids. V shed 6 bases and J shed 4 bases, with 9 bases lying between them. CDR1 is MDHEN, CDR2 SYDVKM, per germline.

This chain uses TRBV12-5 with TRBJ2-1; TRBD1 matches at 9 bases. This CDR3 is 13 amino acids long. The germline CDR1 and CDR2 sequences are LGHNT and FRNRAP. J lost 9 bases, V lost 6 bases, and 6 bases had no gene match. CDR3 residues: CASGTGQGLEQFF. The CDR3 DNA is TGTGCTAGTGGCACGGGACAGGGTCTTGAGCAGTTCTTC.

The chain combines TRBV9 with TRBJ1-5; D call uncertain. The CDR3 has 14 amino acids. The V end was cut by 3 bases, the J end by 5 bases, with 12 bases between. The germline V gene has CDR1 SGDLS and CDR2 YYNGEE. The CDR3 DNA reads TGTGCCAGCAGCGCAGAGAGCATGTATCAGCCCCAGCATTTT. This gives the protein CASSAESMYQPQHF.

This chain uses TRBV25-1 with TRBJ2-3; 16 positions agree with TRBD2. The CDR3 runs 18 residues. Germline values: CDR1 MGHDK, CDR2 SYGVNS. Trimming took 2 bases from V and 4 from J; bases not matched to a gene: 6. The CDR3 here is CASSEREGLAGGPDTQYF. The CDR3 DNA sequence: TGTGCCAGCAGTGAAAGGGAGGGACTAGCGGGGGGGCCAGATACGCAGTATTTT. The variable domain in full, with the rest retrieved from reference TRBV25-1 and TRBJ2-3, is EADIYQTPRYLVIGTGKKITLECSQTMGHDKMYWYQQDPGMELHLIHYSYGVNSTEKGDLSSESTVSRIRTEHFPLTLESARPSHTSQYLCASSEREGLAGGPDTQYFGPGTRLTVL.

The chain is built from TRBV19 and TRBJ1-3; perhaps TRBD1 as D (6 bases). This CDR3 comprises 14 residues. Germline V lookup: CDR1 LNHDA, CDR2 SQIVND (reference sequence). Trimming pared 4 bases from V and 4 bases from J, leaving 11 bases between. The CDR3 sequence is CASSTRTVGNTIYF. The CDR3 region has the DNA TGTGCCAGTAGTACCCGGACAGTCGGAAACACCATATATTTT.

The chain has TRBV28 and TRBJ1-1; TRBD1 matches at 7 bases. The V and J ends lost 7 bases and 4 bases, in that order; junction bases with no gene match: 15. Per the germline V gene, CDR1 is MDHEN and CDR2 is SYDVKM. The CDR3 consists of 16 residues. CDR3 sequence reads: CASIVRWAGGGTEAFF. CDR3 in DNA: TGTGCCAGCATCGTTAGGTGGGCAGGGGGAGGCACTGAAGCTTTCTTT. Full variable domain (outside the CDR3, taken from reference TRBV28 and TRBJ1-1): DVKVTQSSRYLVKRTGEKVFLECVQDMDHENMFWYRQDPGLGLRLIYFSYDVKMKEKGDIPEGYSVSREKKERFSLILESASTNQTSMYLCASIVRWAGGGTEAFFGQGTRLTVV.

The chain recombines TRBV7-2 with TRBJ1-6; 7 bases line up with TRBD1. J lost 14 bases, V lost 1 base, and 14 bases had no gene match. The CDR3 is 16 amino acids. Germline values: CDR1 SGHTA, CDR2 FQGNSA. CDR3 amino acids: CASSLGPQGSGRTLHF. The CDR3 DNA sequence: TGTGCCAGCAGCTTAGGACCACAGGGGTCAGGGCGGACCCTCCACTTT.

This chain connects TRBV7-2 to TRBJ1-1; 9 bases are a match to TRBD1. V shed 1 base, J shed 1 base, and the junction held 4 bases outside the gene matches. Germline CDR1 reads SGHTA; CDR2 reads FQGNSA. The CDR3 is 16 residues long. The CDR3 DNA is TGTGCCAGCAGCTTAGGCACAGGGGGCAGGAACACTGAAGCTTTCTTT. It is translated as CASSLGTGGRNTEAFF.

This clone was seen a single time. The chain couples TRBV30 to TRBJ1-6, with TRBD1 as a possible D gene (5 bases). V lost 1 base and J 14 bases, leaving 18 bases between the germline ends. Germline V gene sequence: CDR1 GTSNPN, CDR2 SVGIG (reference sequence). The CDR3 runs 14 residues. CDR3 in amino acids: CAWSAGLSIPSLHF. In nucleotides, the CDR3 is TGTGCCTGGAGTGCGGGACTCTCAATTCCATCCCTCCACTTT. Looking up the rest from reference TRBV30 and TRBJ1-6 gives the full variable domain: SQTIHQWPATLVQPVGSPLSLECTVEGTSNPNLYWYRQAAGRGLQLLFYSVGIGQISSEVPQNLSASRPQDRQFILSSKKLLLSDSGFYLCAWSAGLSIPSLHFGNGTRLTVT.

The V gene is TRBV5-1, the J gene TRBJ1-1; D is uncertain. V was shortened by 4 bases and J by 6 bases, with 16 bases between the two germline ends. This CDR3 has 14 amino acids. Germline CDR1 is SGHRS and CDR2 is YFSETQ. CDR3 protein: CASSPRAGPAEAFF. The CDR3 nucleotides read TGCGCCAGCAGCCCCCGGGCCGGGCCGGCTGAAGCTTTCTTT.

This sequence joins TRBV4-1 and TRBJ2-1; D gene unclear. CDR1 MGHRA and CDR2 YSYEKL come from the germline V gene. Deletions cut 4 bases from V and 5 bases from J, with 12 bases between. The CDR3 sequence is 14 residues long. This chain's CDR3 is CASSLLGADNEQFF. DNA for the CDR3: TGCGCCAGCAGCCTCCTGGGTGCAGACAATGAGCAGTTCTTC.

The chain uses TRBV6-6 and TRBJ1-5; D not certain. Deletions cut 6 bases from V and 14 bases from J, with 14 bases between. The CDR3 runs to 11 residues. Germline CDR1 and CDR2: MNHNY and SVGAGI (reference sequence). The CDR3 DNA is TGTGCCAGCAGCCCCGGTGGGCAAGAGCATTTT. Translation gives CASSPGGQEHF.

The chain joins TRBV9 to TRBJ1-3, with D unclear. The V end lost 6 bases, the J end lost 0 bases, and 7 bases lay between the germline ends. The V gene's germline CDR1 is SGDLS and CDR2 YYNGEE. The length of the CDR3 is 13 residues. The CDR3 bases are TGTGCCAGCAATCGGGACTCTGGAAACACCATATATTTT. It specifies CASNRDSGNTIYF.

This sequence joins TRBV30 and TRBJ1-1, with unresolved D. Germline CDR1 GTSNPN, CDR2 SVGIG (reference sequence). Trimming took 0 bases from V and 5 from J, leaving 10 bases between them. This CDR3 contains 13 residues. CDR3 nucleotides: TGTGCCTGGAGTGTAGCGGATCGAACTGAAGCTTTCTTT. Translated: CAWSVADRTEAFF.